Following are 18 T cell receptor beta chains from one sample sequenced in a study of CD8 T cells in ankylosing spondylitis. Study-level findings and limits: A TCR beta motif of roughly 8 highly homologous variants seemed to mark ankylosing spondylitis blood.

These receptors have no identified antigens. TCRdb processed the 5' RACE reads anew with MiXCR; each CDR3 protein has one entry. The profile covers around 770,000 distinct CDR3 sequences, with over 9.5% appearing a single time and roughly 0.51% taken by the ten largest. The source material was blood, either unsorted or a sorted T cell fraction (not recorded which). These receptors were obtained from a male donor with ankylosing spondylitis.

This clonotype was seen only a few times. V gene TRBV12-3 or TRBV12-4 combines with J gene TRBJ1-5; maybe TRBD1 (5 bases). The CDR3 length is 19 residues. The CDR3 here is CTFWLYVLGVGDSNQPQHF. The DNA for the CDR3 is TGTACCTTCTGGCTGTATGTACTAGGGGTAGGTGATAGCAATCAGCCCCAGCATTTT.

This clonotype was detected only a few times. The V gene is TRBV20-1, the J gene TRBJ2-3; no firm D call. Germline V gene data show CDR1 as DFQATT and CDR2 as SNEGSKA (reference sequence). The CDR3 totals 13 residues. The germline V and J ends were trimmed by 5 bases and 3 bases, with 12 bases remaining between them. CDR3: CSAARPITDTQYF. The DNA for the CDR3 is TGCAGTGCTGCAAGGCCCATTACAGATACGCAGTATTTT.

The gene calls are TRBV9 and TRBJ2-3, with 10 bases that match TRBD2. The CDR3 totals 18 residues. The V gene end was trimmed by 4 bases and the J gene end by 4 bases; junction bases not matched to a gene: 15. The germline CDR1 and CDR2 sequences are SGDLS and YYNGEE. CDR3 bases: TGTGCCAGCAGCATGACGGGGCCTAGCGGGGGAGGGCCAGATACGCAGTATTTT. Its translation is CASSMTGPSGGGPDTQYF.

V and J are TRBV20-1 and TRBJ1-1; D is ambiguous. Germline CDR1 is DFQATT and CDR2 is SNEGSKA (reference sequence). The CDR3 length is 14 residues. V lost 6 bases to trimming and J lost 4 bases, with 18 bases between them. In nucleotides, the CDR3 is TGCAGTGCAAAGGACGGGCTTCTAGGCACTGAAGCTTTCTTT. Translating gives CSAKDGLLGTEAFF.

The sample holds a few counts of this clonotype. This chain connects TRBV12-3 or TRBV12-4 to TRBJ2-1; 9 nucleotides match TRBD2. The V and J ends lost 7 bases and 6 bases, in that order; junction bases with no gene match: 7. The CDR3 is made up of 14 amino acids. Written as DNA, the CDR3 is TGTGCCAGCACCATCGGACTAGCGCGCAATGAGCAGTTCTTC. Translated, it gives CASTIGLARNEQFF.

This clonotype was counted a few times. The gene calls are TRBV15 and TRBJ1-2; 7 nucleotides line up with TRBD1. This CDR3 is 16 amino acids long. Germline values: CDR1 LNHNV, CDR2 YYDKDF (reference sequence). Trimming removed 2 bases from V and 6 bases from J; junction bases left unmatched: 12. CDR3 sequence (DNA): TGTGCCACCAGCAGAACCTCAGGGGGTGATAAAGATGGCTACACCTTC. Protein: CATSRTSGGDKDGYTF.

This clonotype was counted only a few times. The genes are TRBV6-2 or TRBV6-3 and TRBJ2-1, with D possibly TRBD2 on 6 matching bases. V was pared by 6 bases and J by 0 bases, with 18 bases between. The CDR3 covers 17 residues. Germline CDR1 MNHEY, CDR2 SVGEGT. CDR3 protein: CASRPSAGLTSYNEQFF. The CDR3 nucleotides read TGTGCCAGCAGGCCCTCGGCGGGACTGACCTCCTACAATGAGCAGTTCTTC.

Many counts were recorded for this clonotype. CDR3 in amino acids: CASSVGAASYNEQFF. The CDR3 DNA reads TGTGCCAGCAGCGTAGGGGCAGCCTCCTACAATGAGCAGTTCTTC. The rearrangement links TRBV7-2 to TRBJ2-1; maybe TRBD1 (5 bases). CDR3 length equals 15 residues. Germline CDR1 and CDR2: SGHTA and FQGNSA. V was shortened by 5 bases and J by 0 bases, with 11 bases between the two germline ends.

This clonotype was seen at least ten times. V usage is TRBV29-1 and J usage is TRBJ2-5; D not certain. The CDR3 sequence is 12 residues long. V was cut by 5 bases and J by 5 bases, with 12 bases left in between. Germline CDR1 reads SQVTM; CDR2 reads ANQGSEA. The chain's CDR3 is CSVRAGRETQYF. CDR3 bases: TGCAGCGTTCGCGCCGGGCGGGAGACCCAGTACTTC.

In this sample, this clonotype turned up a few times. The chain carries TRBV5-1 and TRBJ2-5, with 11 bases identical to TRBD2. This CDR3 has 16 residues. Germline V gene sequence: CDR1 SGHRS, CDR2 YFSETQ. V shed 2 bases and J 4 bases; nucleotides not matched to a gene: 7. Written as DNA, the CDR3 is TGCGCCAGCAGCTTTAGCGGGAGGGCCTTAGGAGAGACCCAGTACTTC. As protein: CASSFSGRALGETQYF. Combining the CDR3 with reference TRBV5-1 and TRBJ2-5 gives the whole variable domain KAGVTQTPRYLIKTRGQQVTLSCSPISGHRSVSWYQQTPGQGLQFLFEYFSETQRNKGNFPGRFSGRQFSNSRSEMNVSTLELGDSALYLCASSFSGRALGETQYFGPGTRLLVL.

This chain connects TRBV28 to TRBJ2-5; TRBD1 matches at 12 bases. CDR1 and CDR2 (germline): MDHEN, SYDVKM. The CDR3 length is 16 residues. With 5 bases clipped from V and 5 bases from J, the junction kept 9 bases outside the gene matches. This CDR3 reads CASSGQGTGGRETQYF. The DNA of the CDR3 is TGTGCCAGCAGTGGCCAGGGGACAGGGGGCCGGGAGACCCAGTACTTC. Supplemented by reference TRBV28 and TRBJ2-5, the full variable domain reads DVKVTQSSRYLVKRTGEKVFLECVQDMDHENMFWYRQDPGLGLRLIYFSYDVKMKEKGDIPEGYSVSREKKERFSLILESASTNQTSMYLCASSGQGTGGRETQYFGPGTRLLVL.

This chain connects TRBV20-1 to TRBJ1-5; a weak D match, TRBD1 (5 bases). The CDR3 sequence is 13 residues long. V was shortened by 6 bases and J by 7 bases, with 16 bases between the two germline ends. Per germline, CDR1 DFQATT and CDR2 SNEGSKA (reference sequence). The CDR3 reads CSAEAGGGQPQHF. The DNA of the CDR3 is TGCAGTGCGGAGGCGGGGGGTGGACAGCCCCAGCATTTT.

This clonotype was observed at least ten times. The V and J genes are TRBV4-3 and TRBJ2-7; no firm D call. In germline, CDR1 is LGHNA, CDR2 YSLEER. The CDR3 loop spans 16 amino acids. Trimming stripped 3 bases from V and 0 bases from J, with 15 bases between. CDR3 in DNA: TGCGCCAGCAGCCAGCGGTGGCAGGTGAGCTCCTACGAGCAGTACTTC. This translates into CASSQRWQVSSYEQYF.

This clonotype was seen many times. The rearrangement joins TRBV4-2 to TRBJ2-1; TRBD2 matches 15 bases. CDR1 is LGHNA, CDR2 YNFKEQ, per germline. J lost 7 bases, V lost 3 bases, and 4 bases had no gene match. CDR3 size: 16 residues. The CDR3 sequence: CASSQAGLAGGNEQFF. The CDR3 region has the DNA TGTGCCAGCAGCCAGGCGGGACTAGCGGGAGGTAATGAGCAGTTCTTC.

The chain carries TRBV27 and TRBJ2-2, with D perhaps assigned TRBD1 or TRBD2 (6 bases each). This CDR3 region has 15 residues. V was pared by 8 bases and J by 0 bases, with 13 bases between. Germline V gene data show CDR1 as MNHEY and CDR2 as SMNVEV (reference sequence). CDR3 protein: CASGGRAANTGELFF. In DNA form, the CDR3 reads TGTGCCAGCGGGGGGCGGGCTGCGAACACCGGGGAGCTGTTTTTT.

This chain links TRBV29-1 with TRBJ2-1, with D unclear. V was cut by 7 bases and J by 8 bases, with 15 bases left in between. CDR3 length equals 12 residues. Germline CDR1 reads SQVTM; CDR2 reads ANQGSEA. Here the CDR3 reads CSENLVGDEQFF. Written as DNA, the CDR3 is TGCAGCGAAAATCTGGTCGGCGATGAGCAGTTCTTC.

CDR3 loop: CASSLNTGGTQYF. The CDR3 bases are TGTGCCAGCAGTCTCAATACAGGGGGGACGCAGTATTTT. The genes are TRBV12-3 or TRBV12-4 and TRBJ2-3; 8 bases are a match to TRBD1. The CDR3 is 13 residues long. V was pared by 5 bases and J by 9 bases, with 7 bases of the junction left unmatched.

This clonotype was counted between two and nine times. V is TRBV7-2 and J is TRBJ2-1; weak D call: TRBD1 (5 bases). Germline loops: CDR1 SGHTA, CDR2 FQGNSA. The ends were cut back, 5 bases at V and 4 bases at J, with 15 bases in the middle. This CDR3 is built from 15 residues. CDR3 bases: TGTGCCAGCAGCCCCCGGACACGTAAATACAATGAGCAGTTCTTC. Its protein is CASSPRTRKYNEQFF.